These 23 T cell receptor beta chains were sequenced from one sample in a study of regulatory T cells in long-lasting Graves disease. The authors built TCR beta libraries using iRepertoire HTBI primers and Arm-PCR of CDR3 regions. TCRdb reanalysed the multiplex PCR reads using MiXCR and keeps one entry per CDR3 protein. This table has fewer than 400,000 distinct CDR3 sequences, roughly a fifth appearing once. Time point specified: persistent/refractory GD, antithyroid drugs over 5 years with positive TRAb. Generation of the TCR library employed RNA extracted from PBMCs. The sequencing here drew on peripheral blood mononuclear cells (PBMCs), taken when the disease was refractory, from a patient treated with antithyroid drugs. These receptors came from a female donor with Graves disease.

This clonotype appeared many times. The chain links TRBV29-1 to TRBJ2-7; 10 nucleotides align to TRBD1. CDR3 length: 14 residues. V trimming: 5 bases; J trimming: 4 bases; junction bases outside the gene matches: 8. CDR1 and CDR2 (germline): SQVTM, ANQGSEA. Here the CDR3 DNA reads TGCAGCGTTTCGAGCGCGGGACAGGGGTACGAGCAGTACTTC. Protein product: CSVSSAGQGYEQYF.

This clonotype was found many times. The chain uses TRBV20-1 and TRBJ1-2; TRBD1 is a possible D gene (6 bases). The CDR3 has 14 residues. In germline, CDR1 is DFQATT, CDR2 SNEGSKA (reference sequence). Trimming left V 0 bases short and J 8 bases short, with 16 bases between. In nucleotides, the CDR3 is TGCAGTGCTAGAGATTCCCGCGGGGGCGGGGGCTACACCTTC. Translating gives CSARDSRGGGGYTF.

The table lists this clonotype with many counts. This chain joins TRBV7-9 and TRBJ1-6; 7 bases match TRBD1. This CDR3 is 14 amino acids long. V lost 4 bases and J lost 8; bases outside the gene matches: 5. Germline lookup yields CDR1 SEHNR and CDR2 FQNEAQ (reference sequence). The DNA for the CDR3 is TGTGCCAGCAGCTCCGACAGGGCCTATTCACCCCTCCACTTT. Protein product: CASSSDRAYSPLHF.

This chain connects TRBV4-1 to TRBJ2-7; 9 bases fit TRBD2. J lost 5 bases, V lost 0 bases, and 5 bases had no gene match. The germline V gene encodes CDR1 MGHRA and CDR2 YSYEKL. This CDR3 comprises 15 residues. The CDR3 sequence is CASSQDLAGEDEQYF. CDR3 nucleotide sequence: TGCGCCAGCAGCCAAGATTTAGCGGGAGAGGACGAGCAGTACTTC.

This rearrangement joins TRBV29-1 to TRBJ2-3, with TRBD1 identical over 7 bases. Germline CDR1 is SQVTM and CDR2 is ANQGSEA. The length of the CDR3 is 13 residues. V lost 7 bases, J lost 6 bases, and 10 bases stayed unmatched. CDR3 region: CSALLRGRDTQYF. CDR3 in DNA: TGCAGCGCCCTACTGAGGGGGCGGGATACGCAGTATTTT.

This clonotype has a count of ten or more. J is TRBJ1-4 and V is TRBV28; TRBD1 matches 7 bases. The CDR3 covers 16 residues. Trimming cost V 5 bases and J 5 bases; bases outside gene matches: 11. CDR1 is MDHEN, CDR2 SYDVKM, per germline. The CDR3 coding sequence is TGTGCCAGCAGTGCGTGGAGGGGGCGGAGGAATGAAAAACTGTTTTTT. The encoded protein is CASSAWRGRRNEKLFF.

This chain joins TRBV7-2 and TRBJ1-5, with 7 bases identical to TRBD1. The trim removed 5 bases at V and 1 base at J, leaving 5 bases unmatched. The CDR3 runs 15 residues. The V gene's germline CDR1 is SGHTA and CDR2 FQGNSA. CDR3 residues: CASSTTGTSNQPQHF. The CDR3 nucleotides are TGTGCCAGCAGCACGACAGGGACCAGCAATCAGCCCCAGCATTTT. Variable domain in full (rest from reference TRBV7-2 and TRBJ1-5): GAGVSQSPSNKVTEKGKDVELRCDPISGHTALYWYRQSLGQGLEFLIYFQGNSAPDKSGLPSDRFSAERTGGSVSTLTIQRTQQEDSAVYLCASSTTGTSNQPQHFGDGTRLSIL.

Regarding this clonotype: A much bigger clone sits one base away, suggesting this may be a read error. The chain combines TRBV7-2 with TRBJ1-5; D perhaps matches TRBD1 (5 bases). This CDR3 is 16 amino acids long. The V and J ends lost 1 base and 0 bases respectively, with 10 bases between them. CDR1 is SGHTA and CDR2 is FQGNSA in the germline V gene. CDR3 sequence: CTSSLGVQGSNQPQHF. CDR3 DNA sequence: TGTACCAGCAGCTTAGGTGTCCAGGGTAGCAATCAGCCCCAGCATTTT.

The J gene is TRBJ1-5, the V gene TRBV6-2 or TRBV6-3; TRBD1 is a possible D gene (5 bases). The germline V gene has CDR1 MNHEY and CDR2 SVGEGT. This CDR3 has 17 residues. V lost 4 bases and J 0 bases, leaving 16 bases between the germline ends. The CDR3 bases are TGTGCCAGCAGTTTCCGGGGCAGGCCATATAGCAATCAGCCCCAGCATTTT. It yields the protein CASSFRGRPYSNQPQHF.

This clonotype occurred many times. The V gene is TRBV12-5, the J gene TRBJ1-1; possibly TRBD1 for D (6 bases). Germline-derived CDR1 and CDR2 are LGHNT and FRNRAP. The CDR3 loop spans 15 amino acids. V lost 3 bases, J lost 1 base, and 12 bases lay in between. Written as DNA, the CDR3 is TGTGCTAGTGGTTTTGTTACAGGGCAGAACACTGAAGCTTTCTTT. Its translation: CASGFVTGQNTEAFF.

A few counts support this clonotype. A junction end diverges from the germline sequence, so it may reflect a read error. This chain uses TRBV28 with TRBJ1-1, with a weak D call TRBD1 (5 bases). CDR1 and CDR2 from the germline V gene are MDHEN and SYDVKM. CDR3 length equals 12 residues. The CDR3 loop reads CASSLRGTGAFF. For the CDR3, the DNA is TGTGCCAGCAGTTTACGAGGGACTGGAGCTTTCTTT.

The gene calls are TRBV20-1 and TRBJ2-7; D gene uncertain. V was cut by 3 bases and J by 5 bases, with 14 bases left in between. This CDR3 spans 13 amino acids. The germline V gene has CDR1 DFQATT and CDR2 SNEGSKA (reference sequence). The CDR3, as DNA: TGCAGTGCTAGGCGGTCGGGTCGGAACGAGCAGTACTTC. Translation: CSARRSGRNEQYF.

The chain uses TRBV19 and TRBJ1-5; D gene ambiguous. CDR1 and CDR2 (germline): LNHDA, SQIVND (reference sequence). This CDR3 comprises 14 residues. Trimming left V 2 bases short and J 5 bases short, with 10 bases between. The CDR3 bases are TGTGCCAGTAGTATAAACAGTCGTTATCAGCCCCAGCATTTT. Protein product: CASSINSRYQPQHF.

This clonotype was detected many times. This chain connects TRBV12-3 or TRBV12-4 to TRBJ2-7; tentative D call: TRBD2 (5 bases). Trimming removed 3 bases from V and 3 bases from J, with 18 bases in between. This CDR3 is 16 amino acids long. Here the CDR3 reads CASSFRRLANIYEQYF. The CDR3 DNA is TGTGCCAGCAGTTTCCGGCGGCTAGCCAATATCTACGAGCAGTACTTC.

V is TRBV7-3 and J is TRBJ2-5, with a tentative D call TRBD2 (7 bases). The CDR3 is 14 amino acids. CDR1 is SGHTA, CDR2 FQGTGA, per germline. V was cut by 5 bases and J by 4 bases, with 14 bases left in between. The CDR3, as DNA: TGTGCCAGCAGCCCTAGGGGGGGGGGAGAGACCCAGTACTTC. Protein product: CASSPRGGGETQYF.

This clonotype was recorded at least ten times. This chain uses TRBV20-1 with TRBJ2-1; 11 bases map to TRBD2. CDR1 DFQATT and CDR2 SNEGSKA come from the germline V gene (reference sequence). The ends lost 5 bases at V and 6 bases at J; junction bases unmatched: 15. The CDR3 consists of 17 residues. Here the CDR3 reads CSAPPRFPGLAVNEQFF. In nucleotides, the CDR3 is TGCAGTGCTCCACCACGATTCCCGGGACTAGCGGTCAATGAGCAGTTCTTC.

The chain recombines TRBV20-1 with TRBJ1-1, with TRBD1 matching 9 bases. In germline, CDR1 is DFQATT, CDR2 SNEGSKA (reference sequence). The CDR3 runs 15 residues. After removal of 0 bases from V and 4 bases from J, the junction contained 6 bases not matched to a gene. CDR3 nucleotide sequence: TGCAGTGCTAGAGATCCCCGACAGGGGGGCACTGAAGCTTTCTTT. This gives the protein CSARDPRQGGTEAFF.

This clonotype was observed a few times. The V call is TRBV5-1, the J call TRBJ1-1, with D perhaps matching TRBD1 (5 bases). The CDR3 spans 16 residues. V was cut by 5 bases and J by 0 bases, with 17 bases left in between. Germline V gene lookup returns CDR1 SGHRS and CDR2 YFSETQ. The CDR3 DNA reads as TGCGCCAGCAGGTCAGGGAGAGGGTATATGAACACTGAAGCTTTCTTT. This sequence encodes CASRSGRGYMNTEAFF.

CDR3 bases: TGTGCCTGGAGAGGCGGCAGGGCGAACACTGAAGCTTTCTTT. Protein: CAWRGGRANTEAFF. The chain is built from TRBV30 and TRBJ1-1, with a possible D match to TRBD1 (5 bases). The CDR3 consists of 14 residues. V was cut by 3 bases and J by 1 base, with 12 bases left in between. Per germline, CDR1 GTSNPN and CDR2 SVGIG (reference sequence).

The V and J genes are TRBV5-1 and TRBJ2-3, with TRBD2 matching 7 bases. Germline values: CDR1 SGHRS, CDR2 YFSETQ. Unmatched junction bases numbered 7, after V lost 6 bases and J lost 0 bases. The CDR3 length is 15 residues. CDR3 coding DNA: TGCGCCAGCAACAAGAACGGGGGGAGCACAGATACGCAGTATTTT. Its translation: CASNKNGGSTDTQYF.

This clonotype has a handful of counts. The chain uses TRBV30 and TRBJ1-6; possibly TRBD1 for D (6 bases). CDR3 size: 15 residues. Trimming removed 3 bases at V and 0 bases at J, with 9 bases between. Germline CDR1 and CDR2: GTSNPN and SVGIG (reference sequence). The CDR3 bases are TGTGCCTGGAGAGGGGGGAGCTCCTATAATTCACCCCTCCACTTT. It translates to CAWRGGSSYNSPLHF.

At least ten counts were recorded for this clonotype. The chain has TRBV5-5 and TRBJ2-7; the D is unclear. With 2 bases removed from V and 0 bases from J, the gap between germline ends came to 12 bases. The CDR3 length is 15 residues. CDR1 SGHKS and CDR2 YYEKEE come from the germline V gene (reference sequence). CDR3 residues: CASSFSAAISYEQYF. CDR3 sequence (DNA): TGTGCCAGCAGCTTCTCGGCAGCGATCTCCTACGAGCAGTACTTC.

V and J are TRBV20-1 and TRBJ2-5, with D possibly being TRBD1 (5 bases). This CDR3 spans 14 amino acids. Germline-derived CDR1 and CDR2 are DFQATT and SNEGSKA (reference sequence). V was pared by 2 bases and J by 10 bases, with 20 bases between. This CDR3 is CSARWDRAGFVQYF. The CDR3 DNA sequence: TGCAGTGCTAGATGGGATCGGGCAGGGTTTGTCCAGTACTTC.